The TCR beta chain described here comes from a study of beta chain features in type 1 diabetes (dated by TCRdb to the late 2010s). General notes on the study: Mean age, gender distribution, total cell number and subset yield did not differ between patients and healthy donors. The study compared TCRB repertoires of sorted circulating CD4+ T cell subsets between recently diagnosed type 1 diabetes patients and matched healthy donors. Naive and central memory subsets were obtained from all 30 or so donors, but regulatory and stem cell-like memory subsets were isolated from only 8 patients and roughly eight healthy donors. A total of 100 million to 110 million sorted cells were examined across all samples, and a strong correlation was observed between cell number per subset and RNA yield. Results the study describes overall, beyond this receptor: A moderate but significant shortening of TCRB CDR3 length was observed in type 1 diabetes patients in all four CD4+ subsets. Because cDNA rather than genomic DNA was sequenced, highly expressing activated cells could have been over-represented, although no difference in activation and CD3 levels was found between groups. Because the HLA sub-analyses included only small numbers of individuals, any influence of HLA type on TCRB rearrangement was left unresolved. Shorter templates might have been favored by PCR, but patient and control samples were amplified and corrected together, so both groups would have been affected equally by any skew. Fewer insertions and more nucleotide deletions at VDJ recombination sites were observed in patients with type 1 diabetes, implying thymic rearrangement abnormalities. The naive, central memory and regulatory TCRB repertoires appeared to resemble one another more closely among patients than among healthy donors.

Each donor gave one peripheral blood draw, averaging roughly 120 mL, which was collected into heparinised tubes. A BD FACSAria II was used to sort naive, central memory, regulatory and stem cell-like memory CD4+ T cells with a panel that included CD45RO, CCR7, CD25, CD127, CD95 and CD27. All sorted populations exceeded 98% purity. PBMCs were separated immediately by Lymphoprep density gradient centrifugation and were stained directly, without being cultured. So that batch effects would be minimized, each experiment stained and sorted samples in pairs, pairing one healthy donor with one patient. The High Capacity cDNA Reverse Transcription Kit was used to reverse transcribe all of the isolated RNA, meaning that expressed TCRB transcripts were what got sequenced. Naive, central memory and regulatory T cell samples underwent deep immunoSEQ sequencing, averaging around 3.6 million total reads per sample. Sorted cells were lysed in RLT buffer and RNA was extracted with DNase-treated RNeasy Micro or Mini kits, depending on cell number. Each cell subset was processed on its own to prevent cross-contamination, while patient and healthy donor samples were processed together. Using the immunoSEQ multiplex PCR, TCRB sequences were amplified from cDNA into 87-bp fragments spanning the CDR3 region. Amplicons were sequenced on the Illumina HiSeq platform. The published analysis was carried out like this. Synthetic template baselines were used to correct PCR bias computationally, reads within Hamming distance 2 were collapsed, and singletons that could not be merged were discarded. By aligning reads against IMGT, V, D and J genes, CDR3 length, and insertions or deletions at six rearrangement sites were assigned. Within each subset, clonotype counts were normalized to sorted cell number, after which true diversity and Gini coefficients were computed with the tcR R package. Repertoire sharing was quantified using the overlap coefficient calculated on TCRB nucleotide sequences. Out-of-frame TCRB sequences from naive cells were analyzed as a proxy for the pre-selection repertoire. Imported from immuneACCESS, the table was reduced by TCRdb to in-frame sequences with V and J called. These copies leave out some clones; in studies compared against another copy, an unresolved V gene accounts for under half, and the cause of the remainder is not known. V and J calls and clone size come straight from that table; D and trimming were deduced from the DNA. The sample table contains approximately 730,000 clones; only one count was recorded for around 15% of them. 0.022% of the sample is held by the ten biggest clonotypes.

V and J are truncated by 0 bases and 7 bases respectively, leaving an intervening sequence of 6 bases. Spanning cysteine to phenylalanine, the CDR3 consists of 12 amino acids. This entry keeps only the CDR3 DNA: 36 bases, framed from base 1. As encoded in the germline V gene (reference sequence), CDR1 is GTSNPN while CDR2 is SVGIG. This clone was observed a handful of times. No cognate antigen has been identified for it. Per-base quality was not reported, and no clone a single base away is much larger than it. Other DNA sequences from this sample encode an identical CDR3 as well. This TCR was sampled from a man aged 18-30 years with type 1 diabetes. Specimen: naive CD4+ T cells from blood. The sample's cell subset or site label, decoded: true naive CD4+ T cells. The chain is encoded by TRBV30 joined to TRBJ1-4, with no reliable assignment of the D segment. The CDR3 has the sequence CAWSVLGEKLFF. In nucleotide form, the sequence is TGTGCCTGGAGTGTACTGGGTGAAAAACTGTTTTTT.